These 2 T cell receptor beta chains came from one sample sequenced in a study of blood T cell repertoires in COVID-19 (dated by TCRdb to between 2020 and 2021). Library creation used the immunoSEQ multiplex PCR assay. The immuneACCESS repertoire file appears here via TCRdb, limited to in-frame rearrangements. These files lack a portion of the clones; in checked studies, under half of the deficit traces to unresolved V genes, and the cause of the others is not known. The sample yields 300,000 to 400,000 clones; around 87% were counted once. The top ten clones comprise over 0.9% of the sample. Sequencing was performed on PBMCs or T cells enriched from blood (not recorded which). Receptors originate from a woman in her twenties or thirties with acute COVID-19.

The genes are TRBV30 and TRBJ2-7; D is perhaps TRBD1 (6 bases). The germline V and J ends were trimmed by 3 bases and 5 bases, with 8 bases remaining between them. Germline values: CDR1 GTSNPN, CDR2 SVGIG (reference sequence). The CDR3 length is 11 residues. The CDR3 DNA reads as TGTGCCTGGAGCGGGACAAACGAGCAGTACTTC. It codes for CAWSGTNEQYF.

This sequence joins TRBV27 and TRBJ1-2, with 9 bases lining up with TRBD1. CDR3 length equals 16 residues. Germline-derived CDR1 and CDR2 are MNHEY and SMNVEV (reference sequence). Trimming cost V 7 bases and J 8 bases; bases outside gene matches: 17. This CDR3 is CASTTTKQGAVGGYTF. DNA of the CDR3: TGTGCCAGCACCACAACTAAACAGGGGGCGGTTGGGGGCTACACCTTC.